The rows below give T cell receptor beta chains drawn from one sample of a study of CD8+CD57+ T cells in acquired aplastic anemia. TCRdb ran MiXCR on the reads and lists one entry per CDR3 protein. The sample lists 200,000 to 300,000 distinct CDR3 sequences; approximately 80% were seen once. The source material was sorted CD4+, CD8+, or CD8+CD57+ T cells (not recorded which) from PBMCs. The receptors originated from a human donor with aplastic anemia. Both conserved end residues are part of each CDR3. The D gene is left open where the match is weak. A row's size may be missing; if present it is once, few, many or a size class.

>NA|TRBV7-8|NA|TRBJ2-3
TGTGCCAGCAGCTTGGCGGAGGGGGGCGATCCGCAGTATTTT
CASSLAEGGDPQYF
>TRBD1|TRBV9|NA|TRBJ2-2
TGTGCCAGCAGCGTTCCTGACAGGGACCCGAACACCGGGGAGCTGTTTTTT
CASSVPDRDPNTGELFF
>TRBD1|TRBV19|NA|TRBJ2-7
TGTGCCAGTAGTCGTCGACAGGGGACCTACGAGCAGTACTTC
CASSRRQGTYEQYF
>NA|TRBV15|NA|TRBJ1-2
TGTGCCACCAGCAGAGACTTATATGGCTACACCTTC
CATSRDLYGYTF
>NA|TRBV5-5|NA|TRBJ1-6
TGTGCCAGCACCACGCAGACTTTGGATAATTCACCCCTCCACTTT
CASTTQTLDNSPLHF
>NA|TRBV24-1|NA|TRBJ1-5
TGTGCCACCAGTGATTTGGAGAATCAGCCCCAGCATTTT
CATSDLENQPQHF
>NA|TRBV7-8|once|TRBJ2-1
TGTGCCAGCAGCTTAGCTAGAGGACCCTACAAGCAGCAGTTCTTC
CASSLARGPYKQQFF
>NA|TRBV7-3|NA|TRBJ2-5
TGTGCCACCAGCATGGGCGGCGACCACGAGACTGGCTACTTC
CATSMGGDHETGYF
>TRBD2|TRBV7-9|once|TRBJ2-3
TGTGCCAGCAGCGTAGCGGGTAGCTCCGGTGCCAACGTCTTT
CASSVAGSSGANVF
>NA|TRBV7-6|once|TRBJ2-3
TGTGCCAGCAGCTCCACTACAGGGAGCGGAGATACGCAGTATTTT
CASSSTTGSGDTQYF
>NA|TRBV29-1|many|TRBJ1-1
TGCAGCGTTCCCGACTGGCTCTTT
CSVPDWLF
>TRBD1|TRBV2|NA|TRBJ1-1
TGTGCCAGCAGTGAATCGGGGACAGGTAACAACACTGAAGCTTTCTTT
CASSESGTGNNTEAFF
>NA|TRBV9|once|TRBJ1-2
TGTGCCAGCAGCTTCAACGGGGATACAGGCGACTATGGCTACACCTTC
CASSFNGDTGDYGYTF
>NA|TRBV10-3|few|TRBJ2-2
TGTGCCATCAAGGGGCAGGCGAACACCGGGGAGCTGTTTTTT
CAIKGQANTGELFF
>TRBD1|TRBV24-1|few|TRBJ2-7
TGTGCCACCAGTGACCCAGGACAGGGTTTGGGGGAGCAGTACTTC
CATSDPGQGLGEQYF
>TRBD1|TRBV9|NA|TRBJ2-3
TGTGCCAGCAGCGTAGGAGGGACAGGGGGTCCTACGCAGTATTTT
CASSVGGTGGPTQYF
>NA|TRBV6-2/TRBV6-3|NA|TRBJ1-1
TGTGCCAGCAGGGATGGACAGCGGAACACTGAAGCTTTCTTT
CASRDGQRNTEAFF
>NA|TRBV19|NA|TRBJ1-2
TGTGCCAGTAGTATACTAGGACTGGAGGATTCCGGCTACACCTTC
CASSILGLEDSGYTF
>NA|TRBV25-1|NA|TRBJ1-1
TGTGCCAGTAAAAGGACGGGGGGAGGGACTGAAGCTTTCTTT
CASKRTGGGTEAFF
>NA|TRBV7-8|NA|TRBJ2-1
TGTGCCAGCAGCCTAGGAGTAGGGGCCGATAATGAGCAGTTCTTC
CASSLGVGADNEQFF
>NA|TRBV7-2|NA|TRBJ2-1
TGTGCCAGCAGCTTACGATCGGGGCAGGGTGAGCAGTTCTTC
CASSLRSGQGEQFF
>TRBD1|TRBV9|once|TRBJ1-2
TGTGCCAGCAGCGTAGGAGGGGGCGTCTATGGCTGCACCTTC
CASSVGGGVYGCTF
>NA|TRBV7-8|NA|TRBJ1-2
TGTGCCAGCAGCTTACGGGGAAGGGGCGTGACGCAGTATTACACCTTC
CASSLRGRGVTQYYTF
>NA|TRBV24-1|few|TRBJ2-7
TGTGCCACCAGTGATGTACACCCAGGCGAGCAGTACTTC
CATSDVHPGEQYF
>TRBD2|TRBV20-1|NA|TRBJ2-1
TGCAGTGAGCGGGGAGCTGCTTTTTGGTACAATGAGCAGTTCTTC
CSERGAAFWYNEQFF
>NA|TRBV11-2|few|TRBJ2-1
TGTGCCAGCAGCTGGGGTGGAGGGTGCAATGAGCAGTTCTTC
CASSWGGGCNEQFF
>NA|TRBV10-3|NA|TRBJ2-7
TGTGCCATCAGTGAGGCTGATTTTTGGGCAGGGGACACCTACGAGCAGTACTTC
CAISEADFWAGDTYEQYF
>NA|TRBV5-1|NA|TRBJ2-5
TGCGCCACCAGCAGAGGTTCAGAGTCGGAGACCCAGTACTTC
CATSRGSESETQYF
>NA|TRBV24-1|NA|TRBJ2-1
TGTGCCACCAGTGAGTCCGGAGCTGAGCAGTTCTTC
CATSESGAEQFF
>TRBD1|TRBV7-9|NA|TRBJ1-1
TGTGCCAGCAGCTTCTTACCACAGGGGAGGACTGAAGCTTTCTTT
CASSFLPQGRTEAFF
>NA|TRBV7-3|NA|TRBJ2-5
TGTGCCAGCAGCTCAAGCGGAACTTGGGATGAGACCCATTACTTC
CASSSSGTWDETHYF
>NA|TRBV15|few|TRBJ2-3
TGTGCCACCAGCACCCGGTTGGGCCTCACAGATACGCAGTATTTT
CATSTRLGLTDTQYF
>TRBD1|TRBV7-9|NA|TRBJ1-2
TGTGCCAGCCTTGAACAGGGAGGGGGCGGGGTTGGCTATACCTTC
CASLEQGGGGVGYTF
>NA|TRBV11-3|NA|TRBJ1-2
TGTGCCAGCAGCTTATCGAGCGACGGGCTCGTATATGGCTACACCTTC
CASSLSSDGLVYGYTF
>TRBD1|TRBV7-3|NA|TRBJ1-2
TGTGCCAGCAGCTTAAGACAGGGTTACCACCGCTACCCCTTC
CASSLRQGYHRYPF
>NA|TRBV12-3/TRBV12-4|NA|TRBJ2-7
TGTGCCAGCAGTTTACAGCCGCCCAGCGAGCAGTACTTC
CASSLQPPSEQYF
>NA|TRBV9|NA|TRBJ2-6
TGTGCCAGCAGCGTAGCGGACAGCTACCTGGCCAACATCCTGACTTTC
CASSVADSYLANILTF
>TRBD1|TRBV5-4|NA|TRBJ2-1
TGTGCCAGCAGCTTGGAATTCGGACAGGGCGACAATGAGCAGTTCTTC
CASSLEFGQGDNEQFF
>NA|TRBV9|NA|TRBJ1-4
TGTGCCAGCAGCGTGTGGTCAGATACGCAGTATTATGAGAAACTGTTTTTT
CASSVWSDTQYYEKLFF
>NA|TRBV2|NA|TRBJ1-2
TGTGCCAGCAGTGAAGTCACCTACACCTTC
CASSEVTYTF
>TRBD2|TRBV7-9|NA|TRBJ2-1
TGTGCCAGCAGCCTAGCGGGAGGGGACGGGAATGAGGACTTCTTC
CASSLAGGDGNEDFF